Below, 18 T cell receptor beta chains from the same sample are listed, as sequenced in a study of T cells in Graves' hyperthyroidism and ophthalmopathy. Amplification of TCR beta CDR3 regions was performed using RNA transcripts as template. Researchers ran a first-round RT-PCR on the TCR CDR3 using the HTBI primer set. TCRdb passed the multiplex PCR reads through MiXCR, listing each CDR3 protein once. The sample carries about 26,000 distinct CDR3 sequences, nearly 45% recorded once. The sample was blood. These receptors were obtained from a woman aged 25 to 45 with Graves' hyperthyroidism.

In its sample, this clonotype was seen many times. The rearrangement links TRBV6-1 to TRBJ2-5, with D tentatively TRBD1 (5 bases). The V end lost 0 bases, the J end lost 7 bases, and 21 bases lay between the germline ends. This CDR3 comprises 17 residues. Germline V gene lookup returns CDR1 MNHNS and CDR2 SASEGT. As DNA, the CDR3 is TGTGCCAGCAGTGAAGCTGGGGCCCCTCGTAAGTACGGGACCCAGTACTTC. Translated, it gives CASSEAGAPRKYGTQYF.

A note on this clonotype: Because the CDR3 is missing its conserved closing phenylalanine or tryptophan, this is likely a read error. The CDR3 here is CNVNGRSLYEQFL. The CDR3 DNA reads as TGCAACGTAAACGGCCGGAGTCTGTATGAGCAGTTCCTC. The chain recombines TRBV29-1 with TRBJ2-1; no reliable D call. CDR1 is SQVTM, CDR2 ANQGSEA, per germline. This CDR3 contains 13 residues.

This clonotype is medium-sized (0.01 to 0.1%). CDR3 protein: CSAVSGTETNYGYTF. Written as DNA, the CDR3 is TGCAGTGCCGTGTCCGGGACGGAAACTAACTATGGCTACACCTTC. This chain joins TRBV20-1 and TRBJ1-2; TRBD1 is a possible D gene (5 bases). The CDR3 is made up of 15 amino acids. V lost 6 bases and J lost 0, with 17 bases in between. Germline values: CDR1 DFQATT, CDR2 SNEGSKA (reference sequence).

The chain uses TRBV24-1 and TRBJ1-6, with D possibly being TRBD1 (5 bases). The germline V gene encodes CDR1 KGHDR and CDR2 SFDVKD. The CDR3 totals 16 residues. Trimming stripped 9 bases from V and 0 bases from J, with 14 bases between. Here the CDR3 DNA reads TGTGCCACCTCGATAGAGGGGAGCTCCTATAATTCACCCCTCCACTTT. Protein sequence: CATSIEGSSYNSPLHF.

The chain joins TRBV7-2 to TRBJ2-7, with no clear D. Germline assignment: CDR1 SGHTA and CDR2 FQGNSA. V was trimmed by 5 bases and J by 0 bases, leaving 17 bases between them. CDR3 length: 16 amino acids. The CDR3 nucleotides are TGTGCCAGCAGCCAGGACGGCAACAAAAACTCCTACGAGCAGTACTTC. This gives the protein CASSQDGNKNSYEQYF.

This clonotype has a count of ten or more. V and J are TRBV3-1 and TRBJ1-5; D not certain. The V gene's germline CDR1 is LGHDT and CDR2 YNNKEL (reference sequence). The CDR3 contains 15 residues. The germline V and J ends were trimmed by 1 base and 6 bases, with 13 bases remaining between them. The CDR3 is CASSQGSQLTQPQHF. CDR3 in DNA: TGTGCCAGCAGCCAAGGGTCCCAACTCACTCAGCCCCAGCATTTT. Full variable domain (rest looked up from reference TRBV3-1 and TRBJ1-5): DTAVSQTPKYLVTQMGNDKSIKCEQNLGHDTMYWYKQDSKKFLKIMFSYNNKELIINETVPNRFSPKSPDKAHLNLHINSLELGDSAVYFCASSQGSQLTQPQHFGDGTRLSIL.

This clonotype was detected many times. The chain combines TRBV5-4 with TRBJ1-1, with D unclear. Trimming shortened V by 4 bases and J by 2 bases, and 12 bases separated the two germline ends. This CDR3 is 14 amino acids long. Germline V lookup: CDR1 SGHNT, CDR2 YYREEE (reference sequence). The CDR3 reads CASSLLGQNTEAFF. Here the CDR3 DNA reads TGTGCCAGCAGCCTGTTGGGTCAAAACACTGAAGCTTTCTTT.

As regards this clonotype: A read error is possible here, since a much larger clone lies one base away. The gene calls are TRBV2 and TRBJ2-1; the D is unclear. Germline V gene data show CDR1 as SNHLY and CDR2 as FYNNEI. CDR3 length: 14 residues. The CDR3 reads CASSSPTVVGEQCF. The CDR3 DNA sequence: TGTGCCAGCAGTTCCCCAACCGTTGTGGGTGAGCAGTGCTTC.

The chain uses TRBV20-1 and TRBJ1-2, with 9 positions matching TRBD1. The germline V gene has CDR1 DFQATT and CDR2 SNEGSKA (reference sequence). This CDR3 has 12 residues. The trim removed 6 bases at V and 11 bases at J, leaving 10 bases unmatched. The CDR3 coding sequence is TGCAGTGCGCTACCGGGACAGGGCCTTTACACCTTC. It yields the protein CSALPGQGLYTF.

The V gene is TRBV20-1, the J gene TRBJ2-1; 7 nucleotides agree with TRBD2. V shed 5 bases, J shed 7 bases, and the junction held 8 bases outside the gene matches. The CDR3 length is 13 residues. Germline V gene data show CDR1 as DFQATT and CDR2 as SNEGSKA (reference sequence). The CDR3 DNA sequence: TGCAGTGCTTGGGGCGGGAGAAAGAATGAGCAGTTCTTC. This sequence encodes CSAWGGRKNEQFF.

The table lists this clonotype with a count of one. This chain links TRBV24-1 with TRBJ1-3, with 7 nucleotides matching TRBD1. The ends lost 1 base at V and 8 bases at J; junction bases unmatched: 10. This CDR3 spans 16 amino acids. Germline CDR1 and CDR2: KGHDR and SFDVKD. The CDR3 here is CATSDFRQGGGYTIYF. In DNA form, the CDR3 reads TGTGCCACCAGTGATTTTCGACAGGGAGGAGGCTACACCATATATTTT.

This clonotype showed up many times. This chain joins TRBV6-1 and TRBJ2-7; D call uncertain. Between the trimmed V and J ends, which lost 4 bases and 3 bases, there was a span of 4 bases. Germline V lookup: CDR1 MNHNS, CDR2 SASEGT. This CDR3 comprises 11 residues. This chain's CDR3 is CASSVNYEQYF. CDR3 bases: TGTGCCAGCAGTGTTAACTACGAGCAGTACTTC.

This chain links TRBV20-1 with TRBJ2-5, with TRBD2 identical over 8 bases. From germline, CDR1 is DFQATT and CDR2 SNEGSKA (reference sequence). V shed 5 bases, J shed 6 bases, and the junction held 17 bases outside the gene matches. CDR3 length: 16 residues. CDR3 in amino acids: CSAVRDLSGGAKTQYF. The DNA for the CDR3 is TGCAGTGCTGTCCGGGACTTATCGGGAGGGGCCAAGACCCAGTACTTC.

This clonotype was found many times. V gene TRBV12-5 combines with J gene TRBJ1-1; D is uncertain. CDR1 and CDR2 from the germline V gene are LGHNT and FRNRAP. V lost 2 bases and J 8 bases, leaving 12 bases between the germline ends. CDR3 size: 13 residues. In DNA, the CDR3 is TGTGCTAGTGGTTTGACCTTACAGACCGAAGCTTTCTTT. It codes for CASGLTLQTEAFF.

For this clonotype: This may arise from a read error, as a much more abundant clone is one base away. This chain links TRBV30 with TRBJ1-5; no definite D call. V lost 5 bases and J 9 bases, leaving 11 bases between the germline ends. Germline V gives CDR1 GTSNPN, CDR2 SVGIG (reference sequence). This CDR3 spans 11 amino acids. The CDR3 reads CAWGWCWPQHF. As DNA, the CDR3 is TGTGCCTGGGGTTGGTGTTGGCCCCAGCATTTT.

Remarks on this clonotype: An end of the junction differs from the germline gene, which may be a read error. The V call is TRBV10-3, the J call TRBJ1-1, with TRBD1 matching 7 bases. This CDR3 has 15 residues. Germline values: CDR1 ENHRY, CDR2 SYGVKD. CDR3 coding DNA: TGTGCCAGCAGTGGCCAGGTGACAGGGAACATTGAAGCTCTCTTT. The encoded protein is CASSGQVTGNIEALF.

CDR3 sequence: CASSVLAGGRGDTQYF. The CDR3 nucleotides read TGTGCCAGCAGCGTACTAGCGGGAGGGCGGGGAGATACGCAGTATTTT. The V call is TRBV9, the J call TRBJ2-3; TRBD2 matches at 12 bases. The J segment lost 5 bases and the V segment lost 1 base, leaving 5 bases of the junction unmatched. The CDR3 loop spans 16 amino acids. Germline V gives CDR1 SGDLS, CDR2 YYNGEE.

This clonotype was seen ten or more times. Its ends do not fully match the called genes, so a read error is possible. Here the CDR3 reads CSARPSWSDNNF. In nucleotides, the CDR3 is TGCAGTGCTAGACCCAGCTGGTCCGACAACAACTTC. The V call is TRBV20-1, the J call TRBJ2-4; D remains ambiguous. This CDR3 spans 12 amino acids. Germline assignment: CDR1 DFQATT and CDR2 SNEGSKA (reference sequence).